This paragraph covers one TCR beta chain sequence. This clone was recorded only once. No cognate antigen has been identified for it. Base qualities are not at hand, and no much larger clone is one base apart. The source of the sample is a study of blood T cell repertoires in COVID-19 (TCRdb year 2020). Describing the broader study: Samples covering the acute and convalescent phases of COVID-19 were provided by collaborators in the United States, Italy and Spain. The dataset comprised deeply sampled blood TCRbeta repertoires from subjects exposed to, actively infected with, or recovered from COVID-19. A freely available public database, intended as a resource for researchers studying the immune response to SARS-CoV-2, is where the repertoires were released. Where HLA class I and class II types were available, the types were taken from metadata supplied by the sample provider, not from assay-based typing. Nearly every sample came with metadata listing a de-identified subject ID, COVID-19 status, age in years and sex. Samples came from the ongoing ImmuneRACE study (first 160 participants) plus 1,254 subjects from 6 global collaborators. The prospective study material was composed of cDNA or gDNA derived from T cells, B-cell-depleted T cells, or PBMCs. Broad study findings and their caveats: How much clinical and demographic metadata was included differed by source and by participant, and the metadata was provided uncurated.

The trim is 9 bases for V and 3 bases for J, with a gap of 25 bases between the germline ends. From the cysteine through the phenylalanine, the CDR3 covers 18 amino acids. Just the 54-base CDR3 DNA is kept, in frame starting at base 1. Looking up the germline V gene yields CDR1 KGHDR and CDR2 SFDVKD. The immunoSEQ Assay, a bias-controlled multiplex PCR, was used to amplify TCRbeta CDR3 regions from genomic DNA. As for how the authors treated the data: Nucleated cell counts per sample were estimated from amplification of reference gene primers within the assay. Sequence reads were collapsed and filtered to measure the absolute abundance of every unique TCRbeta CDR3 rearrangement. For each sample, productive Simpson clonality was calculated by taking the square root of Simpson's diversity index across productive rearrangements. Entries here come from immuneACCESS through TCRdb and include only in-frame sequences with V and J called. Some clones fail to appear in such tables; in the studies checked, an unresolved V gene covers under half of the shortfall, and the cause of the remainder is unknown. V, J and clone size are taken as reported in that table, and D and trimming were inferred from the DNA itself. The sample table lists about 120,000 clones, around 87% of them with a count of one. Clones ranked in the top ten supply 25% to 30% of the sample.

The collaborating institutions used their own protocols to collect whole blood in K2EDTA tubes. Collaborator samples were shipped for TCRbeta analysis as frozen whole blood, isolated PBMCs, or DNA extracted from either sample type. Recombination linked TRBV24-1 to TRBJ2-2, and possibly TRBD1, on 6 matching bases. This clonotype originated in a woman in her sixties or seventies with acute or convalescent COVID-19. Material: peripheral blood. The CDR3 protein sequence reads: CATRLRAPGAWDTGELFF. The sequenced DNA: TGTGCCACCCGTCTTCGGGCTCCAGGGGCGTGGGACACCGGGGAGCTGTTTTTT.